This is a list of T cell receptor beta chains from one sample in a study of blood T cell repertoires in COVID-19. The table came from immunoSEQ multiplex PCR; TCRdb's copy has only in-frame clones and leaves some out. The top ten hold under 3% of the sample, which has 120,000 to 150,000 clones, about 82% seen once. The sequenced sample was peripheral blood. The receptors were gathered from a woman aged 40 to 50 with active or convalescent COVID-19. Both conserved end residues are part of each CDR3. The D gene is left open where the match is weak. Clone size appears in some rows only: once, few, many, or a class for an expanded clone.

.,TRBJ2-2,TRBD1,TRBV29-1,CSVKQGVNTGELFF,TGCAGCGTCAAACAGGGGGTTAACACCGGGGAGCTGTTTTTT
.,TRBJ2-1,TRBD2,TRBV24-1,CATSVAGGSSNEQFF,TGTGCCACCTCGGTAGCGGGAGGGTCATCCAATGAGCAGTTCTTC
.,TRBJ2-3,TRBD2,TRBV5-1,CASSLLIAGGTDTQYF,TGCGCCAGCAGCTTGTTAATAGCGGGGGGCACAGATACGCAGTATTTT
.,TRBJ1-5,TRBD1,TRBV5-1,CASSLEAGGMQPQHF,TGCGCCAGCAGCTTGGAGGCAGGGGGGATGCAGCCCCAGCATTTT
.,TRBJ2-2,.,TRBV7-2,CASRLSSTRTGELFF,TGTGCCAGCAGACTTAGCTCGACGCGGACCGGGGAGCTGTTTTTT
few,TRBJ1-2,TRBD1,TRBV7-9,CASRLGQADYGYTF,TGTGCCAGCAGACTCGGACAGGCCGACTATGGCTACACCTTC
.,TRBJ2-3,.,TRBV11-2,CASSPGYLSTDTQYF,TGTGCCAGCAGCCCGGGGTACTTGAGCACAGATACGCAGTATTTT
.,TRBJ2-2,.,TRBV6-6,CASSYGQGPNTGELFF,TGTGCCAGCAGTTACGGGCAGGGGCCAAACACCGGGGAGCTGTTTTTT
.,TRBJ2-5,.,TRBV7-8,CASSYSPPETQYF,TGTGCCAGCAGTTACTCCCCGCCGGAGACCCAGTACTTC
once,TRBJ1-2,.,TRBV19,CASSIGQGTNYGYTF,TGTGCCAGTAGTATAGGTCAGGGGACCAACTATGGCTACACCTTC
few,TRBJ1-2,TRBD1,TRBV19,CASSIALYGTGADYGYTF,TGTGCCAGTAGTATAGCCCTCTACGGGACAGGGGCAGACTATGGCTACACCTTC
.,TRBJ1-5,TRBD1,TRBV7-7,CASSLCQGQGYSNQPQHF,TGTGCCAGCAGCTTGTGCCAGGGACAGGGCTATAGCAATCAGCCCCAGCATTTT
few,TRBJ1-1,.,TRBV14,CASSQDIGNREAFF,TGTGCCAGCAGCCAAGATATCGGGAACAGGGAGGCTTTCTTT
.,TRBJ1-5,.,TRBV27,CASRSIALGQSNQPQHF,TGTGCCAGCAGGTCTATCGCCTTGGGGCAAAGCAATCAGCCCCAGCATTTT
.,TRBJ1-1,.,TRBV19,CASSDTLNTEAFF,TGTGCCAGTAGTGACACATTGAACACTGAAGCTTTCTTT
.,TRBJ1-5,.,TRBV7-2,CASSLGTMISNQPQHF,TGTGCCAGCAGCTTAGGGACTATGATTAGCAATCAGCCCCAGCATTTT
.,TRBJ1-1,.,TRBV7-2,CASSLEATRVPEAFF,TGTGCCAGCAGCTTAGAGGCCACTCGGGTCCCTGAAGCTTTCTTT
.,TRBJ2-7,.,TRBV19,CASSMGLRSKREQYF,TGTGCCAGTAGTATGGGGCTCCGGAGTAAGCGCGAGCAGTACTTC
once,TRBJ1-3,TRBD1,TRBV28,CASSRDRVKGNTIYF,TGTGCCAGCAGCCGTGACAGGGTCAAGGGAAACACCATATATTTT
.,TRBJ2-2,.,TRBV28,CASSLFDSAGGTGELFF,TGTGCCAGCAGTTTATTTGATTCGGCAGGAGGCACCGGGGAGCTGTTTTTT
.,TRBJ1-2,TRBD1,TRBV6-2/TRBV6-3,CASSYPTRDSDTF,TGTGCCAGCAGTTACCCGACCCGGGACAGTGACACCTTC
.,TRBJ2-5,TRBD1,TRBV6-2/TRBV6-3,CASSYLGRGLATQYF,TGTGCCAGCAGTTACTTGGGCAGGGGGCTAGCGACCCAGTACTTC
.,TRBJ1-5,.,TRBV24-1,CATSDPNQPQHF,TGTGCCACCAGTGATCCGAATCAGCCCCAGCATTTT
.,TRBJ1-2,TRBD1,TRBV20-1,CSASLGTGMSYGYTF,TGCAGTGCTAGTTTGGGGACAGGGATGAGCTATGGCTACACCTTC
few,TRBJ1-2,.,TRBV5-4,CASSLGEQINYGYTF,TGTGCCAGCAGCTTGGGGGAGCAGATTAACTATGGCTACACCTTC
.,TRBJ1-2,.,TRBV4-2,CASSQELRGYGYTF,TGTGCCAGCAGCCAAGAATTAAGGGGCTATGGCTACACCTTC
.,TRBJ2-7,TRBD2,TRBV28,CASSLIAGGSYEQYF,TGTGCCAGCAGTCTCATAGCGGGGGGGTCCTACGAGCAGTACTTC
.,TRBJ2-7,.,TRBV6-5,CASSYGGTYEQYF,TGTGCCAGCAGTTACGGGGGGACCTACGAGCAGTACTTC
.,TRBJ1-2,TRBD1,TRBV3-1/TRBV3-2,CASSPAGTGNYGYTF,TGTGCCAGCAGCCCGGCGGGGACAGGGAACTATGGCTACACCTTC
.,TRBJ1-4,.,TRBV3-1/TRBV3-2,CASSQDRIGGSEKLFF,TGTGCCAGCAGCCAAGATCGAATAGGGGGTTCAGAAAAACTGTTTTTT
.,TRBJ2-2,.,TRBV5-1,CASQGRGNTGELFF,TGCGCCAGCCAGGGCAGGGGGAACACCGGGGAGCTGTTTTTT